This T cell receptor beta chain came from a study of cytotoxic CD8 clonotypes in ibrutinib-treated CLL (dated by TCRdb to the early 2020s). About the study as a whole: In this cohort, approximately 15 patients were treatment-naive and about a dozen were relapsed/refractory, while roughly 17 had unmutated IGHV. Samples at response were collected after a median of about 12 months of treatment, with a range of 6 to 36 months. Cryopreserved peripheral blood mononuclear cells were collected at three points: before therapy, at response, and at either sustained remission or disease progression. Responses were partial in roughly 24 patients and complete in 2; after median approximately 66 months follow-up, 14 stayed in remission and about twelve progressed. Longitudinal samples were obtainable from about 30% of the roughly 90 participants in the trial. Patients were still on ibrutinib when every remission and progressive disease sample was collected. Samples averaged 255,043 productive templates and around 91,000 productive rearrangements. Broad study findings and their caveats: Lymph node repertoires were not examined, and the timing of sampling was not matched between patients in sustained remission and those whose disease progressed. Baseline clonality was found to be higher than that of age-matched healthy donors and was strongly correlated with circulating CD8+ T-cell counts. Public clonotypes were found to be uncommon and were observed to contract or remain stable during treatment; the increase in clonality was shown to reflect expansion of private clonotypes at ibrutinib response. An increase in clonality was observed at ibrutinib response, with clonality remaining stable during sustained remission and falling back toward baseline at progression.

On a MiSeq, deep resolution sequencing aimed for a depth between 1 in 1 million and 1 in 200,000 T cells, with each clonotype covered 10x on average. The immunoSEQ hsTCRB Kit was used to generate the TCR beta libraries. The original methods were these. The data were analyzed with ImmunoSEQ Analyzer and ImmunoSEQ Data Assistant, and V, D and J gene assignments followed IMGT definitions. Clonality, which ranges from 0 to 1, was calculated as one minus the normalized Shannon entropy of productive rearrangement frequencies. Only overrepresented clonotypes making up at least 0.05% of each patient's repertoire were included in the public clonotype analysis. Some 13 age-matched healthy donor repertoires from immuneACCESS served as clonality controls. TCRdb retrieved this table from immuneACCESS and kept in-frame rearrangements only. Not all clones are present; in checked studies, unresolved V genes account for under half, and no reason is known for the remainder. The DNA was the basis for D and trimming; V, J and clone size are from that table. The sample table records about 160,000 clones; 81% of these occur just once. The top ten hold around 2% of the sample.

The sample's time point label, in plain terms: approximately eleven months on ibrutinib. For TCR beta library preparation, about 1.8 micrograms of genomic DNA were isolated from cryopreserved PBMCs. Longitudinal blood samples from CLL patients on ibrutinib monotherapy were analyzed using high-throughput TCR beta sequencing. The patients took part in an open-label, single-center phase 2 trial of ibrutinib monotherapy. This clone was counted a single time. Which antigen it targets is not known. Base qualities are not provided; no much larger clone lies one nucleotide away. The starting material was PBMCs, obtained after 12 months of ibrutinib treatment. This sequence was found in a human donor with chronic lymphocytic leukemia.

CDR3 region: CASSPPRGWSGDTQYF. In nucleotide form, the sequence is TGTGCCAGCAGTCCCCCGAGGGGGTGGAGCGGAGATACGCAGTATTTT. The chain links TRBV28 with TRBJ2-3; matching of 6 bases hints at TRBD1 as the D gene. Counted from cysteine to phenylalanine, this CDR3 has 16 amino acids. Solely the CDR3 DNA is kept, with 48 bases framed from the first base. The V and J ends are trimmed by 5 bases and 5 bases, leaving 20 bases between them. Looking up the germline V gene yields CDR1 MDHEN and CDR2 SYDVKM.